The 28 T cell receptor beta chains below all came from one sample that was sequenced in a study of glioma-infiltrating T cells after dendritic cell vaccination (dated by TCRdb to 2016 to 2018). The library was made by the immunoSEQ multiplex PCR assay. The source is immuneACCESS, and TCRdb retained only in-frame sequences with V and J called. Part of the clones is not carried over; for the studies checked, unresolved V genes explain less than half of this, and the remainder is unexplained. For this sample the table gives over 70,000 clones, of which roughly 80% were detected only once. Clones ranked in the top ten supply approximately 2.1% of the sample. Sequenced here: blood, sampled before dendritic cell vaccination. The receptors shown here come from a human donor with glioblastoma.

The J gene is TRBJ2-4, the V gene TRBV11-2, with 9 bases identical to TRBD1. The V gene's germline CDR1 is SGHAT and CDR2 FQNNGV. V gave up 6 bases and J gave up 5 bases; unmatched junction bases: 8. This CDR3 spans 15 amino acids. CDR3 protein: CASRPPGQGQNIQYF. The CDR3, as DNA: TGTGCCAGCAGACCACCGGGACAGGGTCAAAACATTCAGTACTTC.

There are a few counts of this clone. The chain links TRBV5-1 to TRBJ2-3; D is unresolved. The CDR3 contains 15 residues. CDR1 SGHRS and CDR2 YFSETQ come from the germline V gene. Trimming cost V 0 bases and J 2 bases, with 10 bases left between them. CDR3 sequence (DNA): TGCGCCAGCAGCTTGGCTACTCCCTACACAGATACGCAGTATTTT. Encoded protein: CASSLATPYTDTQYF.

This sequence joins TRBV4-2 and TRBJ2-2; TRBD2 matches at 13 bases. Germline CDR1 LGHNA, CDR2 YNFKEQ. Germline trimming cut 4 bases from V and 0 bases from J; bases unmatched to any gene: 5. The CDR3 is 18 amino acids. Here the CDR3 reads CASSPRTSGGPNTGELFF. The CDR3 DNA reads as TGTGCCAGCAGCCCACGGACTAGCGGGGGACCGAACACCGGGGAGCTGTTTTTT.

This rearrangement joins TRBV19 to TRBJ2-7; D call uncertain. The CDR3 length is 14 residues. Germline lookup yields CDR1 LNHDA and CDR2 SQIVND (reference sequence). V lost 1 base to trimming and J lost 3 bases, with 10 bases between them. DNA of the CDR3: TGTGCCAGTAGTATAGCCGGCAGGATCTACGAGCAGTACTTC. This translates into CASSIAGRIYEQYF.

The gene calls are TRBV14 and TRBJ2-7, with 9 bases lining up with TRBD1. The CDR3 sequence is 13 residues long. Germline loops: CDR1 SGHDN, CDR2 FVKESK. In DNA, the CDR3 is TGTGCCAGCAGCCATGCCGGGACAGGGTTGATGAACGTC. Translated: CASSHAGTGLMNV.

This chain connects TRBV7-2 to TRBJ2-7; no clear D. The V gene's germline CDR1 is SGHTA and CDR2 FQGNSA. The CDR3 length is 12 residues. V lost 5 bases and J 4 bases, leaving 9 bases between the germline ends. The CDR3 DNA follows: TGTGCCAGCAGCCCAAATAGTTACGAGCAGTACTTC. Amino acid sequence: CASSPNSYEQYF.

CDR3 nucleotide sequence: TGTGCCAGCAGTTTACAGAAAACTGGAAACACCATATATTTT. Amino acid sequence: CASSLQKTGNTIYF. V gene TRBV27 combines with J gene TRBJ1-3; D is unclear. The germline V gene has CDR1 MNHEY and CDR2 SMNVEV (reference sequence). The ends were cut back, 2 bases at V and 2 bases at J, with 7 bases in the middle. CDR3 size: 14 residues.

The chain combines TRBV29-1 with TRBJ2-3; D not certain. CDR3 length: 12 amino acids. V was shortened by 6 bases and J by 3 bases, with 10 bases between the two germline ends. Germline lookup yields CDR1 SQVTM and CDR2 ANQGSEA. CDR3 amino acids: CSVPPSTDTQYF. The DNA of the CDR3 is TGCAGCGTCCCCCCCAGTACAGATACGCAGTATTTT.

The rearrangement joins TRBV2 to TRBJ2-2; 10 bases match TRBD2. In germline, CDR1 is SNHLY, CDR2 FYNNEI. J was trimmed by 2 bases and V by 6 bases; bases with no gene match: 6. The CDR3 length is 16 residues. DNA for the CDR3: TGTGCCAGCAGGGTTGGACTAGCGGTAAACACCGGGGAGCTGTTTTTT. It is translated as CASRVGLAVNTGELFF. Full variable domain (outside the CDR3, taken from reference TRBV2 and TRBJ2-2): EPEVTQTPSHQVTQMGQEVILRCVPISNHLYFYWYRQILGQKVEFLVSFYNNEISEKSEIFDDQFSVERPDGSNFTLKIRSTKLEDSAMYFCASRVGLAVNTGELFFGEGSRLTVL.

The chain uses TRBV18 and TRBJ2-3; TRBD2 matches at 11 bases. V trimming: 6 bases; J trimming: 6 bases; junction bases outside the gene matches: 2. CDR3 length: 13 amino acids. Per the germline V gene, CDR1 is KGHSH and CDR2 is LQKENI. CDR3 region: CASSRTSGDTQYF. For the CDR3, the DNA is TGTGCCAGCTCGCGGACTAGCGGGGATACGCAGTATTTT.

This chain links TRBV7-9 with TRBJ1-1, with a weak D call TRBD1 (5 bases). The CDR3 loop spans 15 amino acids. Germline V gene data show CDR1 as SEHNR and CDR2 as FQNEAQ (reference sequence). The V end lost 2 bases, the J end lost 4 bases, and 14 bases lay between the germline ends. The CDR3 region is CASSLLQPGRTEAFF. The CDR3, as DNA: TGTGCCAGCAGCTTACTACAGCCAGGGCGCACTGAAGCTTTCTTT.

The V gene is TRBV7-9, the J gene TRBJ1-1; perhaps TRBD1 as D (6 bases). Trimming shortened V by 6 bases and J by 3 bases, and 11 bases separated the two germline ends. Germline assignment: CDR1 SEHNR and CDR2 FQNEAQ (reference sequence). This CDR3 region has 13 residues. The CDR3 nucleotides read TGTGCCAGCAGTTCAGGGGTCTACACTGAAGCTTTCTTT. Translation: CASSSGVYTEAFF.

The gene calls are TRBV27 and TRBJ1-1; D is perhaps TRBD1 (5 bases). The germline V and J ends were trimmed by 5 bases and 8 bases, with 12 bases remaining between them. The CDR3 totals 12 residues. Germline values: CDR1 MNHEY, CDR2 SMNVEV (reference sequence). CDR3 nucleotide sequence: TGTGCCAGCAGTCCAGGGTCGGCGGAAGCTTTCTTT. Amino acid sequence: CASSPGSAEAFF.

The V and J genes are TRBV2 and TRBJ2-1, with TRBD2 matching over 11 bases. With V trimmed by 4 bases and J by 10 bases, 12 bases remained unmatched. Germline assignment: CDR1 SNHLY and CDR2 FYNNEI. The CDR3 length is 16 residues. The CDR3 is CASSGVIAGGPREQFF. The CDR3 coding sequence is TGTGCCAGCAGTGGGGTCATAGCGGGGGGGCCCAGGGAGCAGTTCTTC.

V and J are TRBV7-3 and TRBJ2-1; TRBD2 matches at 10 bases. The CDR3 is made up of 15 amino acids. Germline V gene data show CDR1 as SGHTA and CDR2 as FQGTGA. V shed 5 bases and J 2 bases; nucleotides not matched to a gene: 3. The CDR3 sequence is CASSPTSGTYNEQFF. The DNA of the CDR3 is TGTGCCAGCAGCCCCACTAGCGGGACCTACAATGAGCAGTTCTTC.

This chain joins TRBV5-1 and TRBJ2-1; 7 bases map to TRBD1. The CDR3 spans 15 residues. Per the germline V gene, CDR1 is SGHRS and CDR2 is YFSETQ. Trimming took 0 bases from V and 3 from J; bases not matched to a gene: 3. For the CDR3, the DNA is TGCGCCAGCAGCTTGGCGGGACAGAGCTACAATGAGCAGTTCTTC. The encoded protein is CASSLAGQSYNEQFF.

This clone was recorded once. V usage is TRBV21-1 and J usage is TRBJ1-3. TRBV21-1 is a pseudogene locus. The CDR3 runs to 15 residues. CDR3 protein: CASSVTIRTGNTIYF. CDR3 DNA sequence: TGTGCCAGCAGCGTTACTATCAGAACTGGAAACACCATATATTTT.

This clone was observed a single time. This chain joins TRBV5-4 and TRBJ2-2, with D possibly TRBD1 on 6 matching bases. The CDR3 sequence is 14 residues long. Trimming left V 0 bases short and J 5 bases short, with 8 bases between. Germline V gene lookup returns CDR1 SGHNT and CDR2 YYREEE (reference sequence). CDR3 nucleotide sequence: TGTGCCAGCAGCTTGGAAACAGGGACCGGGGAGCTGTTTTTT. It yields the protein CASSLETGTGELFF. Full variable domain (missing parts from reference TRBV5-4 and TRBJ2-2): ETGVTQSPTHLIKTRGQQVTLRCSSQSGHNTVSWYQQALGQGPQFIFQYYREEENGRGNFPPRFSGLQFPNYSSELNVNALELDDSALYLCASSLETGTGELFFGEGSRLTVL.

The chain carries TRBV5-4 and TRBJ2-5; D is possibly TRBD1 (5 bases). The V gene lost 0 bases and the J gene lost 1 base, with 10 bases spanning the gap. CDR3 size: 15 residues. The V gene's germline CDR1 is SGHNT and CDR2 YYREEE (reference sequence). This CDR3 reads CASSLATTGQETQYF. For the CDR3, the DNA is TGTGCCAGCAGCTTGGCCACAACAGGCCAAGAGACCCAGTACTTC.

The chain joins TRBV5-1 to TRBJ2-1; no clear D gene. Germline V gives CDR1 SGHRS, CDR2 YFSETQ. This CDR3 has 15 residues. V was shortened by 4 bases and J by 3 bases, with 14 bases between the two germline ends. This CDR3 is CASSETTSFYNEQFF. The CDR3 coding sequence is TGCGCCAGCAGCGAAACTACTTCATTCTACAATGAGCAGTTCTTC.

The gene calls are TRBV28 and TRBJ2-2, with a tentative D call TRBD1 (5 bases). This CDR3 spans 14 amino acids. Looked up from germline, CDR1 is MDHEN and CDR2 is SYDVKM. Trimming stripped 3 bases from V and 8 bases from J, with 13 bases between. The CDR3 region has the DNA TGTGCCAGCAGTTTTATCAGGGCACCGGGGGAGCTGTTTTTT. It codes for CASSFIRAPGELFF.

The genes are TRBV19 and TRBJ1-1; D might be TRBD1 (5 bases). With 3 bases removed from V and 0 bases from J, the gap between germline ends came to 14 bases. The CDR3 loop spans 16 amino acids. Germline V gene lookup returns CDR1 LNHDA and CDR2 SQIVND (reference sequence). CDR3 sequence (DNA): TGTGCCAGTAGTATTCAGGGATTGGGGTTGAACACTGAAGCTTTCTTT. It specifies CASSIQGLGLNTEAFF.

V usage is TRBV5-5 and J usage is TRBJ2-1; TRBD1 matches at 8 bases. There are 17 residues in the CDR3. Germline-derived CDR1 and CDR2 are SGHKS and YYEKEE (reference sequence). Unmatched junction bases numbered 16, after V lost 4 bases and J lost 7 bases. CDR3 protein: CASSVSGTGRYQNEQFF. Written as DNA, the CDR3 is TGTGCCAGCAGCGTTTCCGGGACAGGACGCTACCAGAATGAGCAGTTCTTC.

This clone has more than one count but fewer than ten. The chain combines TRBV6-1 with TRBJ2-7; 9 positions agree with TRBD2. V gave up 3 bases and J gave up 2 bases; unmatched junction bases: 2. Germline-derived CDR1 and CDR2 are MNHNS and SASEGT. There are 14 residues in the CDR3. The CDR3 DNA sequence: TGTGCCAGCAGTGAGGCGGGAGGGCCCTACGAGCAGTACGTC. It is translated as CASSEAGGPYEQYV.

The chain couples TRBV6-1 to TRBJ2-2; 7 bases map to TRBD1. Germline V gives CDR1 MNHNS, CDR2 SASEGT. V shed 4 bases, J shed 5 bases, and the junction held 13 bases outside the gene matches. This CDR3 has 17 amino acids. The DNA of the CDR3 is TGTGCCAGCAGTGGGCTTGACAGGGTGCGTGGGACCGGGGAGCTGTTTTTT. This sequence encodes CASSGLDRVRGTGELFF.

Here the CDR3 reads CASSVLFYGYTF. The CDR3 DNA is TGTGCCAGCAGCGTTTTATTTTATGGCTACACCTTC. V usage is TRBV9 and J usage is TRBJ1-2; D gene uncertain. Germline assignment: CDR1 SGDLS and CDR2 YYNGEE. Trimming stripped 2 bases from V and 5 bases from J, with 7 bases between. The CDR3 covers 12 residues.

The chain is built from TRBV14 and TRBJ2-5; D gene ambiguous. The CDR3 totals 11 residues. With 0 bases removed from V and 7 bases from J, the gap between germline ends came to 3 bases. Germline CDR1 is SGHDN and CDR2 is FVKESK. CDR3 loop: CASSQDRTQYF. The CDR3 DNA reads TGTGCCAGCAGCCAAGACCGGACCCAGTACTTC.

The chain couples TRBV6-5 to TRBJ2-5; 12 bases line up with TRBD2. CDR3 size: 15 residues. Germline-derived CDR1 and CDR2 are MNHEY and SVGAGI. V trimming: 4 bases; J trimming: 4 bases; junction bases outside the gene matches: 4. DNA of the CDR3: TGTGCCAGCAGTTTTCTAGCGGGGGGGACAGAGACCCAGTACTTC. Encoded protein: CASSFLAGGTETQYF.